The 5 T cell receptor beta chains below come from one sample, sequenced in a study of cytomegalovirus exposure and HLA in healthy donors. Produced via immunoSEQ multiplex PCR; TCRdb's table is partial and in-frame only. The repertoire holds about 220,000 clones, with 85% to 95% as singletons. Specimen: PBMCs. All receptors come from a woman in her late teens or twenties in good health and CMV-seronegative.

The chain recombines TRBV29-1 with TRBJ2-1; possibly TRBD1 for D (6 bases). Germline V gene sequence: CDR1 SQVTM, CDR2 ANQGSEA. This CDR3 comprises 12 residues. The germline V and J ends were trimmed by 5 bases and 4 bases, with 9 bases remaining between them. The CDR3 DNA follows: TGCAGCGTTCGGGACACTTACAATGAGCAGTTCTTC. Its translation is CSVRDTYNEQFF.

This chain links TRBV6-1 with TRBJ2-1; D perhaps matches TRBD2 (5 bases). Germline V gene lookup returns CDR1 MNHNS and CDR2 SASEGT. The CDR3 sequence is 13 residues long. Deletions cut 5 bases from V and 8 bases from J, with 13 bases between. The DNA for the CDR3 is TGTGCCAGCAGTCGGGGTGGTGCTGATGAGCAGTTCTTC. Residues: CASSRGGADEQFF.

The chain uses TRBV6-1 and TRBJ2-7, with TRBD1 matching over 9 bases. The V and J ends lost 5 bases and 5 bases, in that order; junction bases with no gene match: 10. Germline V CDR1 and CDR2: MNHNS, SASEGT. The CDR3 extends over 15 amino acids. CDR3: CASSHLGQGVHEQYF. The CDR3 nucleotides read TGTGCCAGCAGTCACCTGGGACAGGGAGTACACGAGCAGTACTTC.

The rearrangement joins TRBV19 to TRBJ2-1; 11 nucleotides line up with TRBD2. Losses at the gene ends were 7 bases for V and 3 bases for J; bases not matched to a gene: 5. This CDR3 is built from 15 residues. CDR1 is LNHDA, CDR2 SQIVND, per germline (reference sequence). DNA of the CDR3: TGTGCCAGTACCGGGACTAGCGGAGTCTACAATGAGCAGTTCTTC. Amino acids: CASTGTSGVYNEQFF.

Of note for this clone: A read error may produce the germline difference seen at one junction end. The chain links TRBV13 to TRBJ2-3; 9 bases fit TRBD2. This CDR3 contains 16 residues. Germline V CDR1 and CDR2: PRHDT, FYEKMQ (reference sequence). The CDR3 loop reads CASSLGASGITDTQYF. CDR3 nucleotides: TGTGCCAGCAGCCTAGGGGCTAGCGGGATCACAGATACGCAGTATTTT.